This TCR beta chain was identified during a study of T cells expressing NK-cell markers. Overall study context: Each TCR beta repertoire originated in sorted T cells that were CD3+CD56+NKG2C+, CD3+CD56+NKG2C- or CD3+CD56-NKG2C+.

CDR1 is LNHDA and CDR2 is SQIVND in the germline V gene (reference sequence). The CDR3 contains 13 residues. After re-calling the 5' RACE reads, TCRdb lists one entry per CDR3 protein, DNA absent. The sample spans roughly 20,000 distinct CDR3 sequences; the ten largest clones claim 50% to 60%. The origin of this receptor is a man between 18 and 69 years old in good health. J is TRBJ1-5 and V is TRBV19. The specimen sequenced was blood T cells: a sorted CD56 or NKG2C T cell subset, CD4+ or CD8+ T cells, or bulk PBMC T cells (not recorded which). This chain's CDR3 is CASSRQDNQPQHF.